This is a list of T cell receptor beta chains from one sample in a study of T-cell reconstitution after alpha-beta-depleted transplantation in children. TCRdb reanalysed the PCR reads using MiXCR and keeps one entry per CDR3 protein. The repertoire holds approximately 980,000 distinct CDR3 sequences, with about 26% as singletons. The source was PBMCs, mostly from graft donor cells, collected 360 days after TCRalphabeta/CD19-depleted stem cell transplant. All receptors come from a boy younger than two who had a stem cell transplant for SCID, so the T cells may come from the graft donor. CDR3s include the opening cysteine and the closing phenylalanine or tryptophan. D genes are given only for firm matches. Clone size is given for some rows only: seen once, a few or many times, or a class if the clone is expanded.

D gene: NA
J gene: TRBJ2-7
clone size: NA
V gene: TRBV10-3
CDR3 DNA: TGTGCCATCAGGAGGGGGTCAGGGGAAACCTACGAGCAGTACTTC
CDR3 protein: CAIRRGSGETYEQYF

D gene: NA
J gene: TRBJ1-3
clone size: NA
V gene: TRBV4-1
CDR3 DNA: TGCGCCAGCAGCCAAGACAAGGGCTCTGGAAACACCATATATTTT
CDR3 protein: CASSQDKGSGNTIYF

D gene: NA
J gene: TRBJ2-5
clone size: NA
V gene: TRBV5-1
CDR3 DNA: TGCGCCAGCAGCTTGATCGGAGGGCAAGAGACCCAGTACTTC
CDR3 protein: CASSLIGGQETQYF

D gene: TRBD2
J gene: TRBJ2-2
clone size: NA
V gene: TRBV6-5
CDR3 DNA: TGTGCCAGCGGGGGGGGACTAACGAACACCGGGGAGCTGTTTTTT
CDR3 protein: CASGGGLTNTGELFF

D gene: TRBD2
J gene: TRBJ2-3
clone size: once
V gene: TRBV5-1
CDR3 DNA: TGCGCCAGCAGCCTACTTAGCGGGGAGTCAACAGATACGCAGTATTTT
CDR3 protein: CASSLLSGESTDTQYF

D gene: TRBD1
J gene: TRBJ2-5
clone size: few
V gene: TRBV7-9
CDR3 DNA: TGTGCCAGCAGCCGCCGGACAGGAGAGCAAGAGACCCAGTACTTC
CDR3 protein: CASSRRTGEQETQYF

D gene: TRBD1
J gene: TRBJ2-7
clone size: few
V gene: TRBV12-3/TRBV12-4
CDR3 DNA: TGTGCCAGCAGTTTTGGGCCCAGGGGGCAGGCCTACGAGCAGTACTTC
CDR3 protein: CASSFGPRGQAYEQYF

D gene: NA
J gene: TRBJ1-6
clone size: NA
V gene: TRBV11-2
CDR3 DNA: TGTGCCAGCAGCCCCCCAGGGAGCTCCTATAATTCACCCCTCCACTTT
CDR3 protein: CASSPPGSSYNSPLHF

D gene: NA
J gene: TRBJ2-1
clone size: NA
V gene: TRBV18
CDR3 DNA: TGTGCCAGCTCACAATACACACCGGGAAATGAGCAGTTCTTC
CDR3 protein: CASSQYTPGNEQFF

D gene: NA
J gene: TRBJ2-1
clone size: NA
V gene: TRBV5-1
CDR3 DNA: TGCGCCAGCAGCACAGCCTTAGCGACCAATGAGCAGTTCTTC
CDR3 protein: CASSTALATNEQFF

D gene: NA
J gene: TRBJ1-1
clone size: few
V gene: TRBV6-5
CDR3 DNA: TGTGCCAGCAGTTCGCAGGGTGTTTCCACTGAAGCTTTCTTT
CDR3 protein: CASSSQGVSTEAFF

D gene: NA
J gene: TRBJ2-2
clone size: few
V gene: TRBV6-1
CDR3 DNA: TGTGCCAGCAGAAGCAAACAGATTTCCGGGGAGCTGTTTTTT
CDR3 protein: CASRSKQISGELFF

D gene: NA
J gene: TRBJ2-3
clone size: few
V gene: TRBV5-1
CDR3 DNA: TGCGCCAGCAGCTTGCCTCTCACAGATACGCAGTATTTT
CDR3 protein: CASSLPLTDTQYF

D gene: NA
J gene: TRBJ2-1
clone size: NA
V gene: TRBV2
CDR3 DNA: TGTGCCAGCAGTGGGGCTGGGGAGACGAACAATGAGCAGTTCTTC
CDR3 protein: CASSGAGETNNEQFF

D gene: NA
J gene: TRBJ1-1
clone size: few
V gene: TRBV6-5
CDR3 DNA: TGTGCCAGCAGCTTCACGTCCGTAAACACTGAAGCTTTCTTT
CDR3 protein: CASSFTSVNTEAFF

D gene: NA
J gene: TRBJ1-1
clone size: once
V gene: TRBV25-1
CDR3 DNA: TGTGCCAGCGAACAGCAGGGGAACACTGAAGCTTTCTTT
CDR3 protein: CASEQQGNTEAFF

D gene: NA
J gene: TRBJ1-6
clone size: NA
V gene: TRBV4-2
CDR3 DNA: TGTGCCAGCAGCCAAGGGGGGATATCCTATAATTCACCCCTCCACTTT
CDR3 protein: CASSQGGISYNSPLHF

D gene: NA
J gene: TRBJ2-2
clone size: few
V gene: TRBV12-3/TRBV12-4
CDR3 DNA: TGTGCCAGCAGATCCGGGAAGCTAGCGAGAACGAACACCGGGGAGCTGTTTTTT
CDR3 protein: CASRSGKLARTNTGELFF